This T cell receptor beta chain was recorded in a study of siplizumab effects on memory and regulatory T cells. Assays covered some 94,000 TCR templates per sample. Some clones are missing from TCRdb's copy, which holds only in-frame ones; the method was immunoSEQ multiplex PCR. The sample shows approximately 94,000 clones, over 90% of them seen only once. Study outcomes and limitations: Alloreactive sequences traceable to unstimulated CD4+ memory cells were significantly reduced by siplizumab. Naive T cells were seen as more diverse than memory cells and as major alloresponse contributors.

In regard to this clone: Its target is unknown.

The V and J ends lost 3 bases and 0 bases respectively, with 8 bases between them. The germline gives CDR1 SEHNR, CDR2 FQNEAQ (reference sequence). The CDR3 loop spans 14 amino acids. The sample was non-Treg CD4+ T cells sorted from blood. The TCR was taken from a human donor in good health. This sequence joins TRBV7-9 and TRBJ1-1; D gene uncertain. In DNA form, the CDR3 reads TGTGCCAGCAGCTTCTTTGGCATGAACACTGAAGCTTTCTTT. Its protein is CASSFFGMNTEAFF.